This T cell receptor (beta chain) was captured in a study of T-cell memory formation after mild COVID-19. Whole-study results and caveats: CD4+ contracting clones were mainly CM and EM; CD8+ ones, EMRA. Pre-infection memory already had some responding clones, implying cross-reactive memory joined.

Researchers used 5'RACE with constant-segment primers to make TCR alpha and TCR beta cDNA libraries that carry sample barcodes and UMIs. TCRdb analysed the 5' RACE reads with MiXCR anew, one entry per CDR3 protein. This table holds nearly 350,000 distinct CDR3 sequences, 13% found once. This clonotype has only a few counts. Antigen unknown. This clonotype was obtained from a man aged 18-30 years who had mild COVID-19 (a few samples of this study predate the infection). Cell type and time point are not known. Sequencing was performed on PBMCs or a T cell subset sorted from them (not recorded which).

The CDR3 sequence is CASSPGTALGDEQYF. The CDR3 DNA sequence: TGCGCCAGCAGCCCCGGGACAGCCCTAGGGGACGAGCAGTACTTC. The V and J genes are TRBV5-1 and TRBJ2-7; 7 nucleotides agree with TRBD1. Losses at the gene ends were 4 bases for V and 5 bases for J; bases not matched to a gene: 12. Germline CDR1 and CDR2: SGHRS and YFSETQ. There are 15 residues in the CDR3.